This TCR beta chain was obtained from a study of graft-versus-host responses after intestinal transplantation. Concerning this clone itself: Its antigen is unknown.

This CDR3 has 18 amino acids. J gave up 0 bases and V 2 bases, and 8 bases lay outside the gene matches. The germline gives CDR1 SGHDT, CDR2 YYEEEE. Findings and caveats of the study: In recipient marrow, GvH clones were found, and some appeared first in ileum or blood.

This table comes from immunoSEQ multiplex PCR, and its TCRdb copy is limited to in-frame clones, with some not included. The sample lists more than 65,000 clones; roughly 94% were seen once. The J gene is TRBJ2-1, the V gene TRBV5-6, with TRBD2 matching 10 bases. This specimen was unstimulated CD8+ T cells sorted from spleen or lymph node cells, taken before intestinal transplant. The receptor was isolated from a human donor who received an intestinal transplant. This chain's CDR3 is CASSFSGSSGSSYNEQFF. CDR3 coding DNA: TGTGCCAGCAGCTTTTCTGGGTCTAGCGGGAGCTCCTACAATGAGCAGTTCTTC.